This TCR beta chain derives from a study of T cell responses to AZD1222 COVID-19 vaccine. Study-wide results and caveats: Donors in the cohort were predominantly white British and more often female, and clonal diversity was possibly underestimated.

Clones were read by immunoSEQ multiplex PCR, and TCRdb kept only the in-frame ones, dropping some. Altogether about 180,000 clones are present, around 89% being singletons, with the ten largest covering approximately 26%. Details on this clone: Its target is unknown.

Deletions cut 5 bases from V and 0 bases from J, with 13 bases between. Germline CDR1 is SGHTA and CDR2 is FQGNSA. The CDR3 covers 15 residues. The sample here was peripheral blood, taken 28 days after the second AZD1222 dose. The TCR comes from an adult who received the AZD1222 COVID-19 vaccine. The V and J genes are TRBV7-2 and TRBJ1-2, with D tentatively TRBD1 (5 bases). The CDR3 region has the DNA TGTGCCAGCAGCCTCGAGCCGGGGCCTAACTATGGCTACACCTTC. This codes for CASSLEPGPNYGYTF.